What follows are 25 T cell receptor beta chains derived from one specimen sequenced in a study of T cells in women clearing cervical HPV infection. The assay was immunoSEQ multiplex PCR, and TCRdb's table has in-frame clones only and misses some. The sample table sets out about 48,000 clones. Source material: blood buffy coat. The receptors here all came from a woman aged 18 to 75 with a cervical HPV16 infection that either progressed to CIN3+ or cleared (not recorded which).

A remark on this clone: The read terminates 3 residues ahead of where the CDR3 ends, so the germline J gene completes it. This chain connects TRBV7-3 to TRBJ2-2; TRBD1 agrees at 10 bases. The V segment lost 5 bases and the J segment 6 bases; nucleotides outside the gene matches: 9. There are 16 residues in the CDR3. Germline V lookup: CDR1 SGHTA, CDR2 FQGTGA. The part of the CDR3 DNA that was read is TGTGCCAGCAGCCCGGGGACAGGGGCATTTCCCGGGGAG. Protein sequence: CASSPGTGAFPGE. The whole CDR3 is CASSPGTGAFPGELFF.

Details on this clone: The read ends 3 residues early relative to the CDR3; the germline J gene fills the gap. J is TRBJ2-7 and V is TRBV12-5, with 8 bases lining up with TRBD2. Germline V gene lookup returns CDR1 LGHNT and CDR2 FRNRAP. Trimming at V came to 4 bases and at J to 2 bases, leaving 7 bases not matched to a gene. The length of the CDR3 is 15 residues. The CDR3: CASGSPVAGTYEQYF. The covered CDR3 bases are TGTGCTAGTGGTTCCCCGGTAGCGGGGACCTACGAG.

With respect to this clone: The CDR3 goes on 3 residues after the read ends, and that part is filled in from the germline J gene. V usage is TRBV5-6 and J usage is TRBJ1-2; no firm D call. The V gene lost 1 base and the J gene lost 2 bases, with 6 bases spanning the gap. The CDR3 has 13 amino acids. Germline CDR1 SGHDT, CDR2 YYEEEE. Incomplete CDR3 DNA: TGTGCCAGCAGCTTGAGGGCAAACTATGGC. Translation gives CASSLRANYG. From start to end, the CDR3 is CASSLRANYGYTF.

A note on this clone: The read gets to within 3 residues of the CDR3 end, and the germline J gene fills in the rest. V usage is TRBV7-3 and J usage is TRBJ2-7; TRBD2 is a possible D gene (6 bases). Trimming removed 3 bases from V and 5 bases from J, with 20 bases in between. Per germline, CDR1 SGHTA and CDR2 FQGTGA. This CDR3 has 16 amino acids. CDR3 amino acids: CASSLVGPGRSDEQYF. The covered CDR3 bases are TGTGCCAGCAGCTTGGTAGGTCCAGGGAGGTCGGACGAG.

Notes on this clone: The read ends 3 residues shy of where the CDR3 ends; the end is completed using the germline J gene. The rearrangement uses TRBV7-2 and TRBJ2-3; tentatively, D is TRBD2 (6 bases). The V and J ends lost 8 bases and 2 bases respectively, with 14 bases between them. This CDR3 comprises 14 residues. Germline loops: CDR1 SGHTA, CDR2 FQGNSA. CDR3 region: CASSVGGFTDTQYF. The DNA read from the CDR3 is TGTGCCAGCTCGGTAGGAGGGTTCACAGATACG.

A remark on this clone: The read ends 3 residues early relative to the CDR3; the germline J gene fills the gap. This chain connects TRBV5-1 to TRBJ1-6; D is possibly TRBD1 (5 bases). Trimming pared 0 bases from V and 7 bases from J, leaving 14 bases between. CDR3 size: 16 residues. Looked up from germline, CDR1 is SGHRS and CDR2 is YFSETQ. The CDR3 DNA, read in part, is TGCGCCAGCAGCTTGGAACGACAGAGTGGGAATTCACCC. It translates to CASSLERQSGNSP. In full, the CDR3 reads CASSLERQSGNSPLHF.

About this clone: The CDR3 is cut off 3 residues early in the read; its end comes from the germline J gene. The chain recombines TRBV15 with TRBJ2-1; D might be TRBD1 (5 bases). The germline V and J ends were trimmed by 3 bases and 6 bases, with 15 bases remaining between them. The V gene's germline CDR1 is LNHNV and CDR2 YYDKDF (reference sequence). This CDR3 spans 15 amino acids. The CDR3 bases that were read are TGTGCCACCAGCAGCCCTTCGACAGCTTCCAATGAG. Amino acid sequence: CATSSPSTASNE. Given in full, the CDR3 is CATSSPSTASNEQFF.

With regard to this clone: The read terminates 3 residues ahead of where the CDR3 ends, so the germline J gene completes it. The V gene is TRBV19, the J gene TRBJ1-6; D unclear. Trimming took 2 bases from V and 0 from J, leaving 17 bases between them. Germline V CDR1 and CDR2: LNHDA, SQIVND (reference sequence). The CDR3 has 19 residues. CDR3 loop: CASSIRAPSQSSYNSPLHF. The covered CDR3 bases are TGTGCCAGTAGTATACGCGCCCCGAGCCAAAGCTCCTATAATTCACCC.

Concerning this clone: Read data end 3 residues before the CDR3 end; the end is taken from the germline J gene. The chain employs TRBV20-1 and TRBJ2-7; D ambiguous. Germline CDR1 DFQATT, CDR2 SNEGSKA (reference sequence). Trimming cost V 3 bases and J 0 bases, with 9 bases left between them. The CDR3 totals 13 residues. This chain's CDR3 is CSASRGNSYEQYF. CDR3 DNA (partial): TGCAGTGCTAGCCGCGGCAACTCCTACGAG.

The CDR3 bases that were read are TGTGCCAGCAGCCAAGATAGAGGGGCTGGCTCTGGAAACACC. It specifies CASSQDRGAGSGNT. The entire CDR3 sequence reads CASSQDRGAGSGNTIYF. This chain connects TRBV4-2 to TRBJ1-3; possible D gene TRBD1, 5 bases. The read ends 3 residues early relative to the CDR3; the germline J gene fills the gap. With 0 bases removed from V and 0 bases from J, the gap between germline ends came to 12 bases. The CDR3 is 17 amino acids. Germline V gene lookup returns CDR1 LGHNA and CDR2 YNFKEQ.

With regard to this clone: The read comes to an end 3 residues before the CDR3 does, leaving the germline J gene to fill in the end. The V call is TRBV19, the J call TRBJ2-1, with D possibly being TRBD1 (5 bases). From germline, CDR1 is LNHDA and CDR2 SQIVND (reference sequence). This CDR3 has 14 amino acids. The V gene lost 2 bases and the J gene lost 6 bases, with 11 bases spanning the gap. CDR3 DNA (partial): TGTGCCAGTAGTATACAAGGGGCAGGCAATGAG. This sequence encodes CASSIQGAGNE. The CDR3 in full is CASSIQGAGNEQFF.

Concerning this clone: The CDR3 end lies 3 residues beyond the end of the read and is filled in from the germline J gene. The V gene is TRBV7-9, the J gene TRBJ2-7, with 9 bases that match TRBD1. The CDR3 consists of 15 residues. The J segment lost 0 bases and the V segment lost 5 bases, leaving 5 bases of the junction unmatched. Germline CDR1 is SEHNR and CDR2 is FQNEAQ (reference sequence). This chain's CDR3 is CASSPLDRGSYEQYF. The sequenced part of the CDR3 DNA is TGTGCCAGCAGCCCTCTGGACAGGGGCTCCTACGAG.

Note on this clone: The read ends 3 residues shy of where the CDR3 ends; the end is completed using the germline J gene. The V gene is TRBV20-1, the J gene TRBJ1-2; D is possibly TRBD1 (6 bases). CDR3 size: 12 residues. Trimming took 7 bases from V and 6 from J, leaving 15 bases between them. The germline V gene has CDR1 DFQATT and CDR2 SNEGSKA (reference sequence). CDR3 amino acids: CSGIQGGDGYTF. Partial CDR3 DNA: TGCAGTGGGATACAGGGAGGGGATGGC.

As for this clone: The sequenced fragment ends 3 residues before the CDR3 boundary, so the rest is inferred from the germline J gene. The chain joins TRBV7-9 to TRBJ2-1; D unresolved. CDR1 is SEHNR and CDR2 is FQNEAQ in the germline V gene (reference sequence). V lost 1 base, J lost 2 bases, and 9 bases lay in between. The CDR3 runs 15 residues. CDR3 sequence reads: CASSLGGLTYNEQFF. The part of the CDR3 DNA that was read is TGTGCCAGCAGCTTAGGCGGCCTAACCTACAATGAG.

Comments on this clone: The read gets to within 3 residues of the CDR3 end, and the germline J gene fills in the rest. The chain carries TRBV2 and TRBJ2-3; TRBD2 aligns across 13 bases. This CDR3 has 17 residues. With V trimmed by 2 bases and J by 0 bases, 2 bases remained unmatched. Germline V gives CDR1 SNHLY, CDR2 FYNNEI. CDR3 DNA (partial): TGTGCCAGCAGTGAACCGGGACTAGCGGGGAGCACAGATACG. It specifies CASSEPGLAGSTDT. The full CDR3 sequence reads CASSEPGLAGSTDTQYF.

Concerning this clone itself: The missing CDR3 end, 3 residues past where the read stops, is filled in from the germline J gene. The J gene is TRBJ2-5, the V gene TRBV2, with 11 nucleotides matching TRBD2. V gave up 7 bases and J gave up 5 bases; unmatched junction bases: 9. Germline loops: CDR1 SNHLY, CDR2 FYNNEI. This CDR3 region has 15 residues. The DNA read from the CDR3 is TGTGCCAGCAATAAACTAGCGGGAGATTATGAGACC. This encodes CASNKLAGDYET. The complete CDR3 protein is CASNKLAGDYETQYF. Full variable domain (outside the CDR3, taken from reference TRBV2 and TRBJ2-5): EPEVTQTPSHQVTQMGQEVILRCVPISNHLYFYWYRQILGQKVEFLVSFYNNEISEKSEIFDDQFSVERPDGSNFTLKIRSTKLEDSAMYFCASNKLAGDYETQYFGPGTRLLVL.

To note about this clone: The read ends 3 residues before the CDR3 terminus; that terminus is restored from the germline J gene. The V gene is TRBV9, the J gene TRBJ2-7; D is perhaps TRBD2 (6 bases). This CDR3 has 15 amino acids. Trimming cost V 3 bases and J 1 base, with 14 bases left between them. The germline gives CDR1 SGDLS, CDR2 YYNGEE. CDR3: CASSASGSYSYEQYF. CDR3 DNA (partial): TGTGCCAGCAGCGCAAGCGGGTCCTATTCCTACGAG.

Notes on this clone: The CDR3 goes on 3 residues after the read ends, and that part is filled in from the germline J gene. The J gene is TRBJ2-7, the V gene TRBV7-2, with 10 bases that match TRBD1. The trim removed 5 bases at V and 4 bases at J, leaving 8 bases unmatched. Looked up from germline, CDR1 is SGHTA and CDR2 is FQGNSA. The CDR3 sequence is 15 residues long. The CDR3: CASSPRTGGMYEQYF. Partial CDR3 DNA: TGTGCCAGCAGCCCCCGGACAGGGGGAATGTACGAG.

Concerning this clone: The read finishes 3 residues shy of the CDR3 end, and the germline J gene is used to complete it. The chain combines TRBV7-9 with TRBJ1-2; 7 bases agree with TRBD1. Germline CDR1 and CDR2: SEHNR and FQNEAQ (reference sequence). V trimming: 5 bases; J trimming: 3 bases; junction bases outside the gene matches: 6. The CDR3 contains 14 residues. The CDR3 loop reads CASSLTGEDYGYTF. The sequenced CDR3 bases are TGTGCCAGCAGCCTAACAGGGGAGGACTATGGC. Full variable domain (remainder filled in from reference TRBV7-9 and TRBJ1-2): DTGVSQNPRHKITKRGQNVTFRCDPISEHNRLYWYRQTLGQGPEFLTYFQNEAQLEKSRLLSDRFSAERPKGSFSTLEIQRTEQGDSAMYLCASSLTGEDYGYTFGSGTRLTVV.

In the case of this clone: A read error may produce the germline difference seen at one junction end. The read halts 3 residues ahead of the CDR3 end, with the missing end drawn from the germline J gene. The J gene is TRBJ1-2, the V gene TRBV6-1, with D possibly TRBD1 on 5 matching bases. Germline CDR1 MNHNS, CDR2 SASEGT. The CDR3 length is 12 residues. CDR3 bases read: TGTGCCAGCACTGAAAGGGGCTATGGC. Its translation: CASTERGYG. In full, the CDR3 reads CASTERGYGYTF.

CDR3 residues: CASSIFLGELFF. The sequenced part of the CDR3 DNA is TGTGCCAGTAGTATATTTCTGGGGGAG. V gene TRBV19 combines with J gene TRBJ2-2; D is unclear. The read terminates 3 residues before the CDR3 end, so the remaining end is supplied by the germline J gene. V dropped 2 bases and J dropped 8 bases, with 6 bases sitting between them. Per germline, CDR1 LNHDA and CDR2 SQIVND (reference sequence). The CDR3 totals 12 residues.

Details on this clone: The read terminates 3 residues before the CDR3 end, so the remaining end is supplied by the germline J gene. V is TRBV20-1 and J is TRBJ1-6, with 8 bases lining up with TRBD1. In germline, CDR1 is DFQATT, CDR2 SNEGSKA (reference sequence). The trim removed 5 bases at V and 0 bases at J, leaving 6 bases unmatched. This CDR3 spans 16 amino acids. The CDR3 sequence: CSAPQGGGSYNSPLHF. The sequenced part of the CDR3 DNA is TGCAGTGCTCCACAGGGGGGAGGCTCCTATAATTCACCC.

As for this clone: The sequenced fragment ends 3 residues before the CDR3 boundary, so the rest is inferred from the germline J gene. This sequence joins TRBV6-2 or TRBV6-3 and TRBJ2-3; possibly TRBD2 for D (6 bases). The CDR3 length is 14 residues. V lost 0 bases to trimming and J lost 5 bases, with 9 bases between them. CDR1 MNHEY and CDR2 SVGEGT come from the germline V gene. Partial CDR3 DNA: TGTGCCAGCAGTTACTCCCGCGGGGAAGATACG. This translates into CASSYSRGEDT. The CDR3 in its entirety is CASSYSRGEDTQYF.

On this clone itself: The read ends 3 residues before the CDR3 terminus; that terminus is restored from the germline J gene. The chain links TRBV30 to TRBJ2-1, with 11 bases aligning to TRBD2. This CDR3 contains 17 residues. Per germline, CDR1 GTSNPN and CDR2 SVGIG (reference sequence). Trimming at V came to 0 bases and at J to 9 bases, leaving 13 bases not matched to a gene. This CDR3 is CAWSVDWGSGGASEQFF. CDR3 bases read: TGTGCCTGGAGTGTAGATTGGGGTAGCGGGGGGGCGAGTGAG. Using reference TRBV30 and TRBJ2-1 for the parts outside the CDR3, the full variable domain is SQTIHQWPATLVQPVGSPLSLECTVEGTSNPNLYWYRQAAGRGLQLLFYSVGIGQISSEVPQNLSASRPQDRQFILSSKKLLLSDSGFYLCAWSVDWGSGGASEQFFGPGTRLTVL.

Incomplete CDR3 DNA: TGTGCCTGGAGTGTACTGCTAGCGGGGGATCAAGAGACC. Its protein is CAWSVLLAGDQET. The whole CDR3 region reads CAWSVLLAGDQETQYF. This chain uses TRBV30 with TRBJ2-5; TRBD2 aligns across 10 bases. Sequencing ends 3 residues short of the CDR3 end; the germline J gene provides the rest. V lost 0 bases and J lost 2; bases outside the gene matches: 6. The CDR3 has 16 amino acids. CDR1 is GTSNPN and CDR2 is SVGIG in the germline V gene (reference sequence).